Listed below are T cell receptor beta chains from one sample, sequenced in a study of T cells in localized non-small cell lung cancer. Only in-frame clones appear in the TCRdb table, and some are missing; sequencing was by immunoSEQ multiplex PCR. This sample has under 70,000 clones, with around 86% found just once. The specimen was peripheral blood, collected before any cancer treatment. The receptors come from a woman aged 35 to 70 with stage I lung adenocarcinoma. The conserved cysteine and the conserved F or W are not part of the CDR3 here.

v_gene	j_gene	CDR3aa
TRBV5-1	TRBJ2-1	ASSFGGNNEQF
TRBV11-2	TRBJ2-5	ASSRDTKETQY
TRBV2	TRBJ2-7	ASREPGQTYEQY
TRBV4-1	TRBJ1-3	ASSLRGTGGSGNTIY
TRBV28	TRBJ1-2	ASSSILGGAYGYT
TRBV11-2	TRBJ2-1	ASSLVSYNEQF
TRBV27	TRBJ1-2	ASSPLGGPGYT
TRBV30	TRBJ2-2	AWSVKRGVTGELF
TRBV20-1	TRBJ1-2	SARGEDGYT
TRBV28	TRBJ2-1	ASSTPLGGGGNEQF